The 30 T cell receptor beta chains given below trace back to one sample, sequenced in a study of T cell responses to AZD1222 COVID-19 vaccine (dated by TCRdb to 2020 to 2023). Reading the label with the study, this specimen's time point is: about 28 days (+/-7) after the second vaccine dose. Library creation used the immunoSEQ multiplex PCR assay. TCRdb limited this immuneACCESS table to in-frame rearrangements with V and J called. A share of clones is missing; checked studies link under half to unresolved V genes, and the rest is unexplained. The sample table contains approximately 82,000 clones; only one count was recorded for around nine tenths of them. The ten largest clones take up roughly 3% of the sample. Material: peripheral blood, obtained 28 days after the second AZD1222 dose. Every receptor here comes from an adult who received the AZD1222 COVID-19 vaccine.

V usage is TRBV7-2 and J usage is TRBJ2-3; the match to TRBD1 covers 9 bases. The CDR3 has 18 residues. CDR1 is SGHTA, CDR2 FQGNSA, per germline. With V trimmed by 1 base and J by 8 bases, 16 bases remained unmatched. CDR3 region: CASSLGTGDPPALSTQYF. CDR3 in DNA: TGTGCCAGCAGCTTAGGGACAGGGGACCCTCCCGCCCTGAGTACGCAGTATTTT. Together with reference TRBV7-2 and TRBJ2-3, the CDR3 gives the full variable domain: GAGVSQSPSNKVTEKGKDVELRCDPISGHTALYWYRQSLGQGLEFLIYFQGNSAPDKSGLPSDRFSAERTGGSVSTLTIQRTQQEDSAVYLCASSLGTGDPPALSTQYFGPGTRLTVL.

V gene TRBV28 combines with J gene TRBJ2-1; no clear D. V was cut by 1 base and J by 3 bases, with 13 bases left in between. Germline V gene sequence: CDR1 MDHEN, CDR2 SYDVKM. The CDR3 covers 16 residues. CDR3 nucleotide sequence: TGTGCCAGCAGTTTATTAGTAGGGTTCGGCTACAATGAGCAGTTCTTC. It is translated as CASSLLVGFGYNEQFF.

The V and J genes are TRBV7-9 and TRBJ2-7; D not resolved. Germline V lookup: CDR1 SEHNR, CDR2 FQNEAQ (reference sequence). The CDR3 consists of 14 residues. V was trimmed by 1 base and J by 0 bases, leaving 7 bases between them. The CDR3 reads CASSLGQASYEQYF. In DNA, the CDR3 is TGTGCCAGCAGCTTAGGTCAGGCCTCCTACGAGCAGTACTTC.

The chain links TRBV6-2 or TRBV6-3 to TRBJ2-7, with D perhaps TRBD1 or TRBD2 (5 bases each). Germline assignment: CDR1 MNHEY and CDR2 SVGEGT. This CDR3 region has 13 residues. V was pared by 5 bases and J by 9 bases, with 17 bases between. The CDR3 coding sequence is TGTGCCAGCAGTCTCGACGGGGACCTCGGGCAGTACTTC. As protein: CASSLDGDLGQYF.

V usage is TRBV28 and J usage is TRBJ2-1; 12 nucleotides match TRBD1. The trim removed 8 bases at V and 7 bases at J, leaving 12 bases unmatched. The CDR3 covers 16 residues. CDR1 is MDHEN and CDR2 is SYDVKM in the germline V gene. The CDR3, as DNA: TGTGCCAGCGGAAACGTGGGACAGGGGGCGGAAAATGAGCAGTTCTTC. It encodes CASGNVGQGAENEQFF.

This clone was picked up a small number of times. The rearrangement links TRBV19 to TRBJ2-1, with 10 bases fitting TRBD2. The CDR3 spans 15 residues. Germline values: CDR1 LNHDA, CDR2 SQIVND (reference sequence). V shed 8 bases, J shed 4 bases, and the junction held 8 bases outside the gene matches. CDR3 region: CASRLTSGAYNEQFF. The CDR3 DNA reads as TGTGCCAGTCGATTAACTAGCGGGGCGTACAATGAGCAGTTCTTC.

The chain joins TRBV6-5 to TRBJ1-6, with 7 positions matching TRBD1. CDR1 is MNHEY, CDR2 SVGAGI, per germline. V gave up 2 bases and J gave up 9 bases; unmatched junction bases: 4. CDR3 length: 14 residues. CDR3 sequence: CASSYGTVSSPLHF. Here the CDR3 DNA reads TGTGCCAGCAGTTACGGGACAGTGAGTTCACCCCTCCACTTT.

The chain employs TRBV25-1 and TRBJ2-5; D is possibly TRBD2 (6 bases). Germline V gene lookup returns CDR1 MGHDK and CDR2 SYGVNS. V shed 1 base and J shed 5 bases, with 14 bases lying between them. CDR3 length: 15 residues. The CDR3 nucleotides read TGTGCCAGCAGTGAATCCGGGACGGCGGGGGAGACCCAGTACTTC. This encodes CASSESGTAGETQYF.

The chain carries TRBV5-5 and TRBJ2-5; D remains ambiguous. Germline V lookup: CDR1 SGHKS, CDR2 YYEKEE (reference sequence). The CDR3 runs 15 residues. The V end was cut by 4 bases, the J end by 5 bases, with 18 bases between. CDR3 coding DNA: TGTGCCAGCAGCCCGAGCTCGGGCAGCGTGGAGACCCAGTACTTC. This gives the protein CASSPSSGSVETQYF.

The rearrangement joins TRBV10-3 to TRBJ2-3, with D perhaps being TRBD1 or TRBD2 (6 bases each). The CDR3 runs to 14 residues. Trimming left V 8 bases short and J 1 base short, with 13 bases between. Germline V lookup: CDR1 ENHRY, CDR2 SYGVKD. The CDR3 protein is CAIESGAGTDTQYF. The CDR3 nucleotides read TGTGCCATCGAATCGGGGGCGGGCACAGATACGCAGTATTTT.

The chain couples TRBV6-5 to TRBJ1-5; weak D call: TRBD1 (6 bases). V gave up 6 bases and J gave up 4 bases, with 16 bases separating them. The CDR3 contains 15 residues. The germline gives CDR1 MNHEY, CDR2 SVGAGI. The CDR3: CASRTTGNANQPQHF. CDR3 nucleotides: TGTGCCAGCAGGACAACAGGGAACGCAAATCAGCCCCAGCATTTT.

The CDR3 coding sequence is TGTGCCAGTAGTGCCCCGGGACTAGCGGGGGGGGAGACCCAGTACTTC. It yields the protein CASSAPGLAGGETQYF. V and J are TRBV19 and TRBJ2-5, with TRBD2 matching 16 bases. Germline V CDR1 and CDR2: LNHDA, SQIVND (reference sequence). This CDR3 is 16 amino acids long. Trimming at V came to 5 bases and at J to 5 bases, leaving 5 bases not matched to a gene.

The chain recombines TRBV5-6 with TRBJ1-6; D uncertain. Looked up from germline, CDR1 is SGHDT and CDR2 is YYEEEE. Deletions cut 3 bases from V and 6 bases from J, with 16 bases between. The CDR3 runs 16 residues. The chain's CDR3 is CASSSMDEPGNSPLHF. CDR3 coding DNA: TGTGCCAGCAGCTCTATGGACGAGCCGGGTAATTCACCCCTCCACTTT.

Only one count was recorded for this clone. The chain is built from TRBV5-4 and TRBJ2-3, with no clear D. The CDR3 totals 15 residues. The ends were cut back, 5 bases at V and 2 bases at J, with 15 bases in the middle. From germline, CDR1 is SGHNT and CDR2 YYREEE (reference sequence). CDR3 in amino acids: CASRGYQFDTDTQYF. The CDR3 nucleotides are TGTGCCAGCAGGGGCTACCAGTTTGACACAGATACGCAGTATTTT.

The genes are TRBV7-2 and TRBJ2-1; 10 bases line up with TRBD2. In germline, CDR1 is SGHTA, CDR2 FQGNSA. The ends lost 5 bases at V and 4 bases at J; junction bases unmatched: 8. This CDR3 has 16 amino acids. Here the CDR3 reads CASSNLAGALYNEQFF. The CDR3 DNA reads as TGTGCCAGCAGCAACCTAGCGGGGGCCCTATACAATGAGCAGTTCTTC.

The genes are TRBV30 and TRBJ1-1; D ambiguous. The CDR3 sequence is 11 residues long. Deletions cut 1 base from V and 7 bases from J, with 7 bases between. Germline loops: CDR1 GTSNPN, CDR2 SVGIG (reference sequence). CDR3 amino acids: CAWSDPLEAFF. The CDR3, as DNA: TGTGCCTGGAGTGACCCACTTGAAGCTTTCTTT.

This chain connects TRBV19 to TRBJ2-2; 8 bases line up with TRBD1. Per germline, CDR1 LNHDA and CDR2 SQIVND (reference sequence). The CDR3 consists of 15 residues. The J segment lost 2 bases and the V segment lost 7 bases, leaving 6 bases of the junction unmatched. Here the CDR3 DNA reads TGTGCCAGTACTACGACAGGGGCCAACACCGGGGAGCTGTTTTTT. Protein product: CASTTTGANTGELFF.

This clone was counted a single time. The chain uses TRBV28 and TRBJ1-4; D is uncertain. CDR1 is MDHEN and CDR2 is SYDVKM in the germline V gene. Trimming left V 6 bases short and J 0 bases short, with 14 bases between. The CDR3 covers 16 residues. CDR3 in DNA: TGTGCCAGCAGCCGCGCCCTTGGGGCAACTAATGAAAAACTGTTTTTT. Amino acids: CASSRALGATNEKLFF.

This rearrangement joins TRBV11-2 to TRBJ2-1; TRBD1 matches 7 bases. V dropped 8 bases and J dropped 9; count of bases not matched to a gene: 19. The CDR3 sequence is 16 residues long. CDR1 and CDR2 (germline): SGHAT, FQNNGV. This chain's CDR3 is CASGSLTGYYLGEQFF. DNA of the CDR3: TGTGCCAGCGGGTCTCTGACAGGGTATTATCTCGGTGAGCAGTTCTTC. The whole variable domain, filled in from reference TRBV11-2 and TRBJ2-1, reads EAGVAQSPRYKIIEKRQSVAFWCNPISGHATLYWYQQILGQGPKLLIQFQNNGVVDDSQLPKDRFSAERLKGVDSTLKIQPAKLEDSAVYLCASGSLTGYYLGEQFFGPGTRLTVL.

The chain combines TRBV5-1 with TRBJ2-5; D may be TRBD1 or TRBD2 (6 bases each). There are 15 residues in the CDR3. V shed 0 bases and J shed 5 bases, with 14 bases lying between them. The germline V gene encodes CDR1 SGHRS and CDR2 YFSETQ. The CDR3 nucleotides are TGCGCCAGCAGCTTGGTACCGGGGGCGAGGGAGACCCAGTACTTC. It codes for CASSLVPGARETQYF.

V is TRBV25-1 and J is TRBJ2-5; D is unclear. The CDR3 loop spans 16 amino acids. V was shortened by 7 bases and J by 1 base, with 19 bases between the two germline ends. Germline V gene lookup returns CDR1 MGHDK and CDR2 SYGVNS. CDR3 sequence: CASTERKKTTQETQYF. The CDR3 DNA follows: TGTGCCAGCACCGAACGAAAGAAGACAACCCAAGAGACCCAGTACTTC.

V gene TRBV6-5 combines with J gene TRBJ2-3; the D call may be TRBD1 or TRBD2 (5 bases each). Per germline, CDR1 MNHEY and CDR2 SVGAGI. The CDR3 contains 15 residues. The V end lost 2 bases, the J end lost 1 base, and 10 bases lay between the germline ends. The CDR3 region has the DNA TGTGCCAGCAGTTACGGCGTGGGGGGCACAGATACGCAGTATTTT. Residues: CASSYGVGGTDTQYF.

There are a few counts of this clone. The rearrangement joins TRBV3-1 (or the pseudogene TRBV3-2) to TRBJ1-2; D gene ambiguous. The CDR3 is 11 amino acids. V was clipped by 5 bases and J by 11 bases, with 12 bases between them. Germline CDR1 LGHDT, CDR2 YNNKEL (reference sequence). The CDR3 coding sequence is TGTGCCAGCAGCGTCTTTCATGATTACACCTTC. Protein sequence: CASSVFHDYTF.

This chain joins TRBV5-4 and TRBJ2-7; D remains unclear. This CDR3 is built from 17 residues. Germline assignment: CDR1 SGHNT and CDR2 YYREEE (reference sequence). Trimming removed 6 bases from V and 4 bases from J, with 26 bases in between. The CDR3 nucleotides read TGTGCCAGCACCCCTTGTGGCTTGGTACTCCTAAGGTACGAGCAGTACTTC. Encoded protein: CASTPCGLVLLRYEQYF.

The V call is TRBV18, the J call TRBJ2-5, with D tentatively TRBD2 (6 bases). Germline assignment: CDR1 KGHSH and CDR2 LQKENI. V lost 7 bases to trimming and J lost 5 bases, with 14 bases between them. The CDR3 is 13 amino acids. CDR3 region: CASFRAAGETQYF. CDR3 bases: TGTGCCAGCTTCCGGGCGGCGGGGGAGACCCAGTACTTC.

The V and J genes are TRBV15 and TRBJ2-6, with D tentatively TRBD1 or TRBD2 (5 bases each). Germline V gives CDR1 LNHNV, CDR2 YYDKDF (reference sequence). This CDR3 spans 14 amino acids. Deletions cut 7 bases from V and 2 bases from J, with 9 bases between. The CDR3: CATMGDAGANVLTF. CDR3 DNA: TGTGCCACCATGGGGGACGCTGGGGCCAACGTCCTGACTTTC.

This CDR3 is CASSPGQDDGHGYTF. CDR3 coding DNA: TGCGCCAGCAGCCCCGGACAGGATGATGGGCATGGCTACACCTTC. V usage is TRBV5-1 and J usage is TRBJ1-2; 7 bases align to TRBD1. Losses at the gene ends were 4 bases for V and 6 bases for J; bases not matched to a gene: 12. Germline V CDR1 and CDR2: SGHRS, YFSETQ. The CDR3 runs to 15 residues. The full variable domain, in which reference TRBV5-1 and TRBJ1-2 provide the parts outside the CDR3, is KAGVTQTPRYLIKTRGQQVTLSCSPISGHRSVSWYQQTPGQGLQFLFEYFSETQRNKGNFPGRFSGRQFSNSRSEMNVSTLELGDSALYLCASSPGQDDGHGYTFGSGTRLTVV.

The CDR3 sequence: CASSESGGGRTEAFF. DNA of the CDR3: TGCGCCAGCAGTGAGTCCGGCGGAGGGCGCACTGAAGCTTTCTTT. V is TRBV10-1 and J is TRBJ1-1; D not resolved. Germline V gene data show CDR1 as WNHNN and CDR2 as SYGVQD (reference sequence). Trimming shortened V by 0 bases and J by 4 bases, and 12 bases separated the two germline ends. The CDR3 totals 15 residues.

CDR3 residues: CASSQAPGGGGTDEQFF. As DNA, the CDR3 is TGCGCCAGCAGCCAAGCCCCAGGGGGAGGTGGGACCGATGAGCAGTTCTTC. The gene calls are TRBV4-1 and TRBJ2-1; D may be TRBD1 (7 bases). Germline lookup yields CDR1 MGHRA and CDR2 YSYEKL. CDR3 length: 17 residues. Trimming removed 1 base at V and 8 bases at J, with 21 bases between.

The chain combines TRBV7-9 with TRBJ1-5; a possible D gene is TRBD1 (6 bases). Germline lookup yields CDR1 SEHNR and CDR2 FQNEAQ (reference sequence). V lost 5 bases, J lost 0 bases, and 20 bases lay in between. The CDR3 contains 18 residues. As DNA, the CDR3 is TGTGCCAGCAGCCCGGGGACACCAGACCTTTATAGCAATCAGCCCCAGCATTTT. Translating gives CASSPGTPDLYSNQPQHF.